The 5 T cell receptor beta chains listed next were all sequenced from one sample in a study of blood T cell repertoires in COVID-19. Clones were sequenced by immunoSEQ multiplex PCR, and TCRdb holds only the in-frame ones, with some missing. The table records approximately 300,000 clones, around 80% of them present only once. The sample consisted of peripheral blood. The source is a woman aged 45 to 65 with acute or convalescent COVID-19.

This clone has a handful of counts. The CDR3 spells CASSSRTSGGRETQYF. In DNA form, the CDR3 reads TGTGCCAGCAGCTCGAGGACTAGCGGGGGGCGGGAGACCCAGTACTTC. The chain joins TRBV5-6 to TRBJ2-5, with 14 nucleotides matching TRBD2. After removal of 3 bases from V and 5 bases from J, the junction contained 6 bases not matched to a gene. The CDR3 loop spans 16 amino acids. The germline gives CDR1 SGHDT, CDR2 YYEEEE.

This clone appeared a few times. The J gene is TRBJ2-5, the V gene TRBV7-3; 7 bases align to TRBD1. After removal of 4 bases from V and 5 bases from J, the junction contained 4 bases not matched to a gene. Germline assignment: CDR1 SGHTA and CDR2 FQGTGA. This CDR3 spans 13 amino acids. In nucleotides, the CDR3 is TGTGCCAGCAGCTATACAGGGGTGGAGACCCAGTACTTC. It specifies CASSYTGVETQYF. The complete variable domain, with remaining parts taken from reference TRBV7-3 and TRBJ2-5, reads GAGVSQTPSNKVTEKGKYVELRCDPISGHTALYWYRQSLGQGPEFLIYFQGTGAADDSGLPNDRFFAVRPEGSVSTLKIQRTERGDSAVYLCASSYTGVETQYFGPGTRLLVL.

The rearrangement uses TRBV4-2 and TRBJ1-2; no clear D gene. The V gene's germline CDR1 is LGHNA and CDR2 YNFKEQ. This CDR3 spans 15 amino acids. V was cut by 4 bases and J by 6 bases, with 18 bases left in between. The CDR3 DNA reads as TGTGCCAGCAGCCCCAAATCCGGGGATCGGGATGGCTACACCTTC. Translation: CASSPKSGDRDGYTF.

The J gene is TRBJ2-7, the V gene TRBV7-2, with 9 positions matching TRBD1. V shed 4 bases and J 4 bases; nucleotides not matched to a gene: 5. Germline V lookup: CDR1 SGHTA, CDR2 FQGNSA. The CDR3 contains 14 residues. The CDR3 sequence: CASSSQQGAYEQYF. As DNA, the CDR3 is TGTGCCAGCAGCTCCCAACAGGGGGCGTACGAGCAGTACTTC.

The genes are TRBV5-4 and TRBJ2-1, with D possibly matching TRBD2 (5 bases). V was shortened by 0 bases and J by 6 bases, with 7 bases between the two germline ends. This CDR3 contains 13 residues. Germline values: CDR1 SGHNT, CDR2 YYREEE (reference sequence). This chain's CDR3 is CASSLVEGNEQFF. CDR3 coding DNA: TGTGCCAGCAGCTTGGTAGAGGGCAATGAGCAGTTCTTC.